This TCR beta chain was recorded in a study of regulatory T cells. Comments on this clone: Its antigen is unidentified.

At testing, patients were 2 to 39 years old, with reduced naive and increased memory T-cell proportions. Sorting split CD4+ cells into CD25-high CD127-low Tregs and CD25-low CD127-high conventional T cells. Whole-study results and caveats: In CD3G-deficient patients, conventional CD4+ T cells were enriched for hydrophobic CDR3 residues at positions 6 and 7. Regulatory T cells showed the strongest V-J pair restriction and V/J gene skewing among patient repertoires.

Primers: 52 TRBV forward and 13 TRBJ reverse. Measured with immunoSEQ multiplex PCR; TCRdb has only the in-frame clones, and not every one. The table records 30,000 to 40,000 clones, 70% to 90% of them present only once. Germline loops: CDR1 SGHRS, CDR2 YFSETQ. V lost 3 bases, J lost 4 bases, and 8 bases lay in between. This CDR3 contains 12 residues. The clonotype comes from a person aged 18-35 years with CD3G deficiency. Sequencing input: conventional CD4+ T cells sorted from blood. The chain recombines TRBV5-1 with TRBJ2-7; D possibly uses TRBD1 or TRBD2 (5 bases each). CDR3 sequence (DNA): TGCGCCAGCAGCTACGAGGGGTACGAGCAGTACTTC. Translating gives CASSYEGYEQYF.